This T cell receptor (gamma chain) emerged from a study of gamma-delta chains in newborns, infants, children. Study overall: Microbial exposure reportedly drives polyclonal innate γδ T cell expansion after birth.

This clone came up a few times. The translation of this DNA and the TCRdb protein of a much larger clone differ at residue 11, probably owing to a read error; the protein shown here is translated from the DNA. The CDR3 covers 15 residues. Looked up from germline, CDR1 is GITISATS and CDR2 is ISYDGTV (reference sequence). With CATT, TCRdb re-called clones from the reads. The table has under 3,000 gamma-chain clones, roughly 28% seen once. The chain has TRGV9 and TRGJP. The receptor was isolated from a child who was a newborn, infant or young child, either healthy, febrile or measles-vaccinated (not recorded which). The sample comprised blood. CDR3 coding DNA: TGTGCCTTGTGGAGTCAAGAGTTGGGCAAAAATATCAAGGTATTT. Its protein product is CALWSQELGKNIKVF.